The 10 T cell receptor beta chains given below trace back to one sample, sequenced in a study of identical twins. TCRdb itself ran the 5' RACE reads through MiXCR, one entry per CDR3 protein. Of hundreds of thousands of distinct CDR3 sequences listed, around 5.7% are singletons. Source material: naive T cells sorted from blood. The receptors derive from a man aged 18 to 29 in good health.

This clonotype was counted only a few times. The rearrangement links TRBV3-1 to TRBJ2-5; the match to TRBD2 covers 7 bases. The CDR3 loop spans 16 amino acids. V lost 3 bases, J lost 5 bases, and 12 bases stayed unmatched. Per germline, CDR1 LGHDT and CDR2 YNNKEL (reference sequence). This CDR3 is CASSQAGGVWGETQYF. CDR3 in DNA: TGTGCCAGCAGCCAGGCTGGGGGGGTCTGGGGGGAGACCCAGTACTTC.

This clonotype was found a few times. The genes are TRBV7-2 and TRBJ1-3; weak D call: TRBD1 (5 bases). The length of the CDR3 is 15 residues. Per germline, CDR1 SGHTA and CDR2 FQGNSA. Trimming took 1 base from V and 4 from J, leaving 11 bases between them. In DNA, the CDR3 is TGTGCCAGCAGCTTAGTTGGGGGAGGCGGAAACACCATATATTTT. Its translation is CASSLVGGGGNTIYF.

This clonotype appeared a few times. The chain is built from TRBV9 and TRBJ2-4; weak D call: TRBD2 (5 bases). CDR1 is SGDLS and CDR2 is YYNGEE in the germline V gene. The V and J ends lost 0 bases and 0 bases respectively, with 10 bases between them. The CDR3 loop spans 16 amino acids. The CDR3 spells CASSVDPGIAKNIQYF. CDR3 in DNA: TGTGCCAGCAGCGTAGATCCGGGGATAGCCAAAAACATTCAGTACTTC.

Many counts were recorded for this clonotype. This chain uses TRBV12-3 or TRBV12-4 with TRBJ2-1; D gene uncertain. Trimming removed 4 bases from V and 2 bases from J, with 15 bases in between. The CDR3 runs 16 residues. For the CDR3, the DNA is TGTGCCAGCAGTTCCCGTGGGTCCTTTACCTACAATGAGCAGTTCTTC. It is translated as CASSSRGSFTYNEQFF.

J is TRBJ2-3 and V is TRBV6-1; TRBD1 matches at 9 bases. This CDR3 has 16 residues. V lost 6 bases, J lost 1 base, and 8 bases stayed unmatched. The germline CDR1 and CDR2 sequences are MNHNS and SASEGT. In DNA, the CDR3 is TGTGCCAGCAGGACGACAGGGGGATGGGGCACAGATACGCAGTATTTT. Translation gives CASRTTGGWGTDTQYF.

This clonotype occurred many times. The chain employs TRBV9 and TRBJ2-7; 8 bases line up with TRBD1. This CDR3 has 13 residues. Trimming at V came to 10 bases and at J to 1 base, leaving 7 bases not matched to a gene. Germline V gene data show CDR1 as SGDLS and CDR2 as YYNGEE. Written as DNA, the CDR3 is TGTGCCCGTGGGGACAGGTGGTCCTACGAGCAGTACTTC. Its translation is CARGDRWSYEQYF.

This clonotype has a handful of counts. The chain is built from TRBV4-1 and TRBJ1-5; TRBD1 matches at 7 bases. The germline CDR1 and CDR2 sequences are MGHRA and YSYEKL. With V trimmed by 3 bases and J by 4 bases, 6 bases remained unmatched. This CDR3 region has 15 residues. CDR3 sequence reads: CASSHREGANQPQHF. DNA of the CDR3: TGCGCCAGCAGCCACCGGGAGGGGGCAAATCAGCCCCAGCATTTT.

The genes are TRBV5-1 and TRBJ2-3, with 11 bases matching TRBD1. The V gene end was trimmed by 4 bases and the J gene end by 4 bases; junction bases not matched to a gene: 11. The CDR3 totals 17 residues. Germline V CDR1 and CDR2: SGHRS, YFSETQ. This chain's CDR3 is CASSVPQPGQGADTQYF. For the CDR3, the DNA is TGCGCCAGCAGCGTCCCACAACCGGGACAGGGGGCAGATACGCAGTATTTT.

This clonotype occurred many times. The chain has TRBV20-1 and TRBJ2-5, with TRBD1 as a possible D gene (6 bases). This CDR3 spans 13 amino acids. CDR1 DFQATT and CDR2 SNEGSKA come from the germline V gene (reference sequence). Trimming stripped 5 bases from V and 5 bases from J, with 15 bases between. For the CDR3, the DNA is TGCAGTGCTGTACAACCTCAGGGGGAGACCCAGTACTTC. Encoded protein: CSAVQPQGETQYF.

There are a few counts of this clonotype. The rearrangement joins TRBV5-1 to TRBJ1-2, with TRBD1 matching 10 bases. The length of the CDR3 is 17 residues. The germline CDR1 and CDR2 sequences are SGHRS and YFSETQ. The trim removed 0 bases at V and 2 bases at J, leaving 7 bases unmatched. The CDR3, as DNA: TGCGCCAGCAGCTTGGACCCTGGGACAGGGGCGAACTATGGCTACACCTTC. Its protein product is CASSLDPGTGANYGYTF.